This passage covers 18 T cell receptor beta chains from one sample sequenced in a study of blood T cells in healthy people across ages (dated by TCRdb to the mid-2010s). The library was made by 5' RACE. Reads for this sample came from an Illumina HiSeq 2500. The second PCR ran for about 6 to 11 cycles and used a J-beta primer mix along with a sample-barcoded 5' primer. TCRdb reran the public reads through fastp at Q25 and MiXCR, keeping productive beta chains. Rows merge per CDR3 protein into single entries with the most common DNA and genes. The sample table shows hundreds of thousands of distinct CDR3 sequences, and 55% to 75% are seen once. The ten largest clones add up to roughly 22% of the sample. Sequences were obtained from blood. All receptors come from a man aged 30 to 39 in good health.

This sequence joins TRBV29-1 and TRBJ2-1; 7 nucleotides match TRBD1. Trimming at V came to 6 bases and at J to 6 bases, leaving 8 bases not matched to a gene. This CDR3 has 13 residues. Germline CDR1 and CDR2: SQVTM and ANQGSEA. The CDR3: CSVDLNRGNEQFF. In DNA, the CDR3 is TGCAGCGTAGACCTTAACAGGGGCAATGAGCAGTTCTTC.

J is TRBJ2-7 and V is TRBV29-1; D unresolved. This CDR3 comprises 12 residues. From germline, CDR1 is SQVTM and CDR2 ANQGSEA. Trimming left V 4 bases short and J 2 bases short, with 9 bases between. CDR3 sequence: CSVGTVTYEQYF. The CDR3 bases are TGCAGCGTTGGAACTGTAACCTACGAGCAGTACTTC.

The count of this clonotype is one. V and J are TRBV20-1 and TRBJ1-4; D is perhaps TRBD1 (6 bases). The V end lost 3 bases, the J end lost 4 bases, and 12 bases lay between the germline ends. CDR3 size: 14 residues. Germline V gene lookup returns CDR1 DFQATT and CDR2 SNEGSKA (reference sequence). The CDR3, as DNA: TGCAGTGCTAGTAATCCAGGGGATAATGAAAAACTGTTTTTT. This gives the protein CSASNPGDNEKLFF.

The genes are TRBV6-5 and TRBJ2-5, with D possibly being TRBD1 (6 bases). The CDR3 length is 18 residues. Germline CDR1 and CDR2: MNHEY and SVGAGI. The V gene lost 0 bases and the J gene lost 11 bases, with 28 bases spanning the gap. Written as DNA, the CDR3 is TGTGCCAGCAGTTACTCCGCTGACAGGCCCCAATCCTACAATGAGCAGTACTTC. It translates to CASSYSADRPQSYNEQYF.

V and J are TRBV20-1 and TRBJ2-7; D is undetermined. The CDR3 runs to 12 residues. V was clipped by 1 base and J by 5 bases, with 9 bases between them. CDR1 DFQATT and CDR2 SNEGSKA come from the germline V gene (reference sequence). CDR3 amino acids: CSARAPKDEQYF. Here the CDR3 DNA reads TGCAGTGCTAGAGCCCCGAAGGACGAGCAGTACTTC.

The V and J genes are TRBV20-1 and TRBJ2-5, with TRBD1 matching over 8 bases. CDR1 and CDR2 (germline): DFQATT, SNEGSKA (reference sequence). V trimming: 6 bases; J trimming: 7 bases; junction bases outside the gene matches: 13. This CDR3 comprises 14 residues. CDR3 loop: CSAPGTGFLGTQYF. The CDR3 DNA follows: TGCAGTGCCCCCGGGACAGGTTTCCTGGGGACCCAGTACTTC.

The V gene is TRBV10-3, the J gene TRBJ2-7; 7 bases align to TRBD1. The CDR3 covers 16 residues. The V and J ends lost 5 bases and 6 bases, in that order; junction bases with no gene match: 16. Looked up from germline, CDR1 is ENHRY and CDR2 is SYGVKD. CDR3 bases: TGTGCCATCAGTAACGCCGGGACAGCTAACCTTGGCGAGCAGTACTTC. This translates into CAISNAGTANLGEQYF.

The chain employs TRBV15 and TRBJ1-6; possibly TRBD1 for D (5 bases). The germline V gene encodes CDR1 LNHNV and CDR2 YYDKDF (reference sequence). CDR3 length equals 19 residues. V lost 1 base, J lost 8 bases, and 24 bases lay in between. CDR3: CATSRVPGRNFRQYSPLHF. The DNA of the CDR3 is TGTGCCACCAGCAGAGTCCCGGGACGGAACTTTAGGCAATATTCACCCCTCCACTTT.

This clonotype was counted between two and nine times. The rearrangement uses TRBV20-1 and TRBJ1-5, with 11 bases fitting TRBD1. The CDR3 has 16 residues. Germline CDR1 is DFQATT and CDR2 is SNEGSKA (reference sequence). V was clipped by 0 bases and J by 7 bases; unmatched bases: 8. The chain's CDR3 is CSARDPRTGGFQPQHF. CDR3 nucleotide sequence: TGCAGTGCTAGAGATCCCAGGACAGGGGGCTTCCAGCCCCAGCATTTT.

The chain uses TRBV24-1 and TRBJ2-1, with 10 bases that match TRBD1. CDR3 length: 16 residues. Trimming took 4 bases from V and 6 from J; bases not matched to a gene: 8. CDR1 and CDR2 (germline): KGHDR, SFDVKD. The CDR3 sequence is CATSDHDRGRPNEQFF. The CDR3 nucleotides are TGTGCCACCAGTGACCACGACAGGGGGCGCCCCAATGAGCAGTTCTTC.

The table lists this clonotype with a few counts. The chain recombines TRBV20-1 with TRBJ2-5; unclear D gene. The V end lost 7 bases, the J end lost 6 bases, and 12 bases lay between the germline ends. CDR3 length equals 11 residues. Germline V gene lookup returns CDR1 DFQATT and CDR2 SNEGSKA (reference sequence). The CDR3 loop is CSVQTPKTQYF. CDR3 bases: TGCAGTGTTCAAACCCCTAAGACCCAGTACTTC.

The chain carries TRBV29-1 and TRBJ1-2, with D maybe TRBD1 (5 bases). The V and J ends lost 7 bases and 4 bases respectively, with 16 bases between them. Germline CDR1 and CDR2: SQVTM and ANQGSEA. The CDR3 is 13 amino acids. The CDR3 coding sequence is TGCAGCGCTGGGGGGTCGGGGACCTATGGCTACACCTTC. Translation: CSAGGSGTYGYTF.

A few counts support this clonotype. This chain's CDR3 is CAMGTGGSYEQYF. The CDR3 region has the DNA TGTGCCATGGGGACAGGGGGTTCCTACGAGCAGTACTTC. This rearrangement joins TRBV10-3 to TRBJ2-7; 11 nucleotides match TRBD1. The trim removed 9 bases at V and 1 base at J, leaving 2 bases unmatched. The germline CDR1 and CDR2 sequences are ENHRY and SYGVKD. This CDR3 is 13 amino acids long.

The rearrangement joins TRBV11-1 to TRBJ1-1, with D hard to call. This CDR3 has 15 residues. V was trimmed by 1 base and J by 4 bases, leaving 13 bases between them. CDR1 is SGHAT, CDR2 FQDESV, per germline (reference sequence). The CDR3 DNA reads TGTGCCAGCAGCTTAGTGTACGAGGGCTTCACTGAAGCTTTCTTT. Translating gives CASSLVYEGFTEAFF.

This clonotype came up a few times. V usage is TRBV28 and J usage is TRBJ1-2; D not resolved. Germline CDR1 and CDR2: MDHEN and SYDVKM. This CDR3 is built from 15 residues. V lost 5 bases, J lost 4 bases, and 17 bases lay in between. CDR3 nucleotides: TGTGCCAGCAGTCCAATAGATGGATCAATCTATGGCTACACCTTC. This translates into CASSPIDGSIYGYTF.

The gene calls are TRBV20-1 and TRBJ2-3; D uncertain. The CDR3 extends over 13 amino acids. V was clipped by 4 bases and J by 0 bases, with 8 bases between them. Germline loops: CDR1 DFQATT, CDR2 SNEGSKA (reference sequence). The CDR3 loop reads CSAKPQSTDTQYF. DNA for the CDR3: TGCAGTGCTAAACCCCAGAGCACAGATACGCAGTATTTT.

The V gene is TRBV12-5, the J gene TRBJ1-5; D perhaps matches TRBD1 (5 bases). Between the trimmed V and J ends, which lost 3 bases and 4 bases, there was a span of 13 bases. This CDR3 comprises 15 residues. The germline gives CDR1 LGHNT, CDR2 FRNRAP. The CDR3 sequence: CASGFDGEGNQPQHF. CDR3 nucleotide sequence: TGTGCTAGTGGTTTTGACGGGGAGGGGAATCAGCCCCAGCATTTT.

This clonotype was seen a few times. This chain links TRBV11-3 with TRBJ1-5, with 7 bases fitting TRBD1. The CDR3 contains 17 residues. Germline loops: CDR1 SGHNT, CDR2 YENEEA. Unmatched junction bases numbered 8, after V lost 3 bases and J lost 0 bases. The DNA of the CDR3 is TGTGCCAGCAGCTTGTACAGGGGCCCCGATAGCAATCAGCCCCAGCATTTT. Encoded protein: CASSLYRGPDSNQPQHF.